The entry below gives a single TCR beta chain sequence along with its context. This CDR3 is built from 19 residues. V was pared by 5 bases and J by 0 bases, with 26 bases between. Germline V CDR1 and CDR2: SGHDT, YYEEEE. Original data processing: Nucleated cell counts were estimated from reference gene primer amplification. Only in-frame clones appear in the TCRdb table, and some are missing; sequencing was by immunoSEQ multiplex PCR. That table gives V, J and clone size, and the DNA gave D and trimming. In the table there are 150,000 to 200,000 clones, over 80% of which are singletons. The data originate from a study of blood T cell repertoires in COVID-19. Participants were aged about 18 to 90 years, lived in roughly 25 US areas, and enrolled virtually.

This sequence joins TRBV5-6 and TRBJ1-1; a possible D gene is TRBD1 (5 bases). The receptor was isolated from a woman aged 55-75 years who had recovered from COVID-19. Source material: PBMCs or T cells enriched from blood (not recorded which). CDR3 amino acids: CASRAWALVQEGLNTEAFF. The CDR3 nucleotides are TGTGCCAGCAGAGCTTGGGCCCTAGTGCAGGAGGGGTTGAACACTGAAGCTTTCTTT.